This entry features one T cell receptor (beta chain) sequence. What it binds is not known. Germline V CDR1 and CDR2: SEHNR, FQNEAQ (reference sequence). Trimming pared 4 bases from V and 5 bases from J, leaving 14 bases between. The CDR3 length is 15 residues. This sample was included in a study of T-cell memory formation after mild COVID-19. Study observations and caveats: The main location of contracting CD4+ clones was CM and EM, and that of contracting CD8+ clones was EMRA.

MiXCR, applied by TCRdb to the 5' RACE reads, yields one record per CDR3 protein. The sample holds about 350,000 distinct CDR3 sequences, roughly an eighth seen once. V usage is TRBV7-9 and J usage is TRBJ2-2; the D gene is possibly TRBD1 (5 bases). Sequencing was done on a sample of PBMCs or a T cell subset sorted from them (not recorded which). This sequence originates from a man aged 18 to 35 who had mild COVID-19 (a few samples of this study predate the infection). Cell type and time point are not known. The CDR3 loop is CASSSTGDGTGELFF. CDR3 sequence (DNA): TGTGCCAGCAGCTCCACAGGCGACGGGACCGGGGAGCTGTTTTTT.